This is a list of T cell receptor beta chains from one sample in a study of blood T cells in healthy people across ages. Using its own MiXCR run on the 5' RACE reads, TCRdb lists one record per CDR3 protein. The table lists some 760,000 distinct CDR3 sequences, more than 20% of them singletons. The same data also went into a second study, on T cells of mothers and their children.

Sample: blood. Receptors were obtained from a boy between 10 and 17 years old in good health. Both conserved end residues are part of each CDR3. The order of the fields is CDR3 protein, CDR3 DNA, V gene, J gene, D gene, CDR3 length, clone size. The D gene is left open where the match is weak. Expanded clones get a size class; other rows say once, few or many, or leave the size out.

CDR3aa: CASSYVDRADQPQHF
CDR3nt: TGTGCCAGCAGTTACGTGGATAGGGCGGATCAGCCCCAGCATTTT
v_gene: TRBV6-6
j_gene: TRBJ1-5
d_gene: .
len: 15
abundance: few

CDR3aa: CASSLGYLDNSGNTIYF
CDR3nt: TGTGCCAGCAGCTTGGGTTATCTGGACAACTCTGGAAACACCATATATTTT
v_gene: TRBV5-5
j_gene: TRBJ1-3
d_gene: .
len: 17
abundance: few

CDR3aa: CASSWTGREKLFF
CDR3nt: TGTGCCAGCAGCTGGACAGGGCGAGAAAAACTGTTTTTT
v_gene: TRBV5-6
j_gene: TRBJ1-4
d_gene: TRBD1
len: 13
abundance: few

CDR3aa: CSGLAQETQYF
CDR3nt: TGCAGTGGACTAGCGCAAGAGACCCAGTACTTC
v_gene: TRBV20-1
j_gene: TRBJ2-5
d_gene: TRBD2
len: 11
abundance: few

CDR3aa: CASSLTDRGIYEQYF
CDR3nt: TGTGCCAGCAGCTTGACGGACAGGGGTATCTACGAGCAGTACTTC
v_gene: TRBV5-5
j_gene: TRBJ2-7
d_gene: TRBD1
len: 15
abundance: .

CDR3aa: CASSLRVVASGDTQYF
CDR3nt: TGTGCCAGCAGTTTAAGAGTCGTGGCTAGCGGAGATACGCAGTATTTT
v_gene: TRBV28
j_gene: TRBJ2-3
d_gene: TRBD2
len: 16
abundance: .

CDR3aa: CATSEPGQGYYGYTF
CDR3nt: TGTGCCACCAGTGAGCCGGGACAGGGATACTATGGCTACACCTTC
v_gene: TRBV24-1
j_gene: TRBJ1-2
d_gene: TRBD1
len: 15
abundance: .

CDR3aa: CASGPPSGNTIYF
CDR3nt: TGTGCCAGTGGTCCTCCTTCTGGAAACACCATATATTTT
v_gene: TRBV9
j_gene: TRBJ1-3
d_gene: .
len: 13
abundance: few

CDR3aa: CSASSSQAQETQYF
CDR3nt: TGCAGTGCTAGTAGTTCCCAGGCCCAAGAGACCCAGTACTTC
v_gene: TRBV20-1
j_gene: TRBJ2-5
d_gene: .
len: 14
abundance: .

CDR3aa: CASSLGRQLDFANYGYTF
CDR3nt: TGCGCCAGCAGCTTGGGCCGGCAGCTAGATTTTGCGAACTATGGCTACACCTTC
v_gene: TRBV5-1
j_gene: TRBJ1-2
d_gene: .
len: 18
abundance: .

CDR3aa: CSVENRQLITF
CDR3nt: TGCAGCGTTGAAAACCGACAGCTAATCACCTTC
v_gene: TRBV29-1
j_gene: TRBJ1-2
d_gene: .
len: 11
abundance: once

CDR3aa: CASSLMSTAETQYF
CDR3nt: TGTGCCAGCAGCTTAATGTCCACGGCGGAGACCCAGTACTTC
v_gene: TRBV7-3
j_gene: TRBJ2-5
d_gene: .
len: 14
abundance: few

CDR3aa: CASSAQGWEAKNIQYF
CDR3nt: TGTGCCAGCAGCGCACAGGGTTGGGAAGCCAAAAACATTCAGTACTTC
v_gene: TRBV5-6
j_gene: TRBJ2-4
d_gene: .
len: 16
abundance: .

CDR3aa: CSAYPQGLNTGELFF
CDR3nt: TGCAGTGCTTATCCACAGGGGCTGAACACCGGGGAGCTGTTTTTT
v_gene: TRBV20-1
j_gene: TRBJ2-2
d_gene: TRBD1
len: 15
abundance: few

CDR3aa: CASSYQHGSGNTIYF
CDR3nt: TGTGCCAGCAGTTACCAACATGGTTCTGGAAACACCATATATTTT
v_gene: TRBV12-3/TRBV12-4
j_gene: TRBJ1-3
d_gene: .
len: 15
abundance: few

CDR3aa: CASLSGLYGYTF
CDR3nt: TGTGCCAGCCTCTCGGGATTGTATGGCTACACCTTC
v_gene: TRBV6-2/TRBV6-3
j_gene: TRBJ1-2
d_gene: .
len: 12
abundance: .

CDR3aa: CASSVARGTDAFF
CDR3nt: TGTGCCAGCAGCGTAGCCAGGGGGACTGACGCTTTCTTT
v_gene: TRBV9
j_gene: TRBJ1-1
d_gene: TRBD1
len: 13
abundance: .

CDR3aa: CASSELDRSKFF
CDR3nt: TGTGCCAGCAGTGAACTAGACAGGTCTAAGTTCTTC
v_gene: TRBV6-2/TRBV6-3
j_gene: TRBJ2-1
d_gene: .
len: 12
abundance: .

CDR3aa: CASRGQGDNYGYTF
CDR3nt: TGTGCCAGCCGTGGACAAGGGGACAACTATGGCTACACCTTC
v_gene: TRBV28
j_gene: TRBJ1-2
d_gene: .
len: 14
abundance: .

CDR3aa: CASSWDRIPGNEQFF
CDR3nt: TGTGCCAGCAGTTGGGACAGAATTCCCGGCAATGAGCAGTTCTTC
v_gene: TRBV12-3/TRBV12-4
j_gene: TRBJ2-1
d_gene: TRBD1
len: 15
abundance: .

CDR3aa: CASSEARTGNNEQFF
CDR3nt: TGTGCCAGCAGTGAAGCCAGGACAGGGAACAATGAGCAGTTCTTC
v_gene: TRBV6-1
j_gene: TRBJ2-1
d_gene: TRBD1
len: 15
abundance: few

CDR3aa: CASSLDNEQFF
CDR3nt: TGTGCCAGCAGCTTAGACAATGAGCAGTTCTTC
v_gene: TRBV5-1
j_gene: TRBJ2-1
d_gene: .
len: 11
abundance: many

CDR3aa: CSARDWGQSYEQYF
CDR3nt: TGCAGTGCTAGAGATTGGGGGCAATCCTACGAGCAGTACTTC
v_gene: TRBV20-1
j_gene: TRBJ2-7
d_gene: .
len: 14
abundance: .

CDR3aa: CASSRQGPGRNIQYF
CDR3nt: TGTGCCAGCAGCCGCCAGGGGCCGGGCAGAAACATTCAGTACTTC
v_gene: TRBV11-2
j_gene: TRBJ2-4
d_gene: .
len: 15
abundance: .

CDR3aa: CASSLVTGPHEQYF
CDR3nt: TGTGCCAGCAGCTTGGTAACGGGCCCCCACGAGCAGTACTTC
v_gene: TRBV7-9
j_gene: TRBJ2-7
d_gene: .
len: 14
abundance: .

CDR3aa: CSARDWASGDYNEQFF
CDR3nt: TGCAGTGCTAGAGATTGGGCTAGCGGGGACTACAATGAGCAGTTCTTC
v_gene: TRBV20-1
j_gene: TRBJ2-1
d_gene: TRBD2
len: 16
abundance: .

CDR3aa: CASTASGSWTGELFF
CDR3nt: TGTGCCAGCACCGCTAGCGGGAGCTGGACCGGGGAGCTGTTTTTT
v_gene: TRBV4-2
j_gene: TRBJ2-2
d_gene: TRBD2
len: 15
abundance: .

CDR3aa: CASSYSIAGQSLDEQFF
CDR3nt: TGTGCCAGCAGTTACTCGATCGCAGGCCAATCTTTGGATGAGCAGTTCTTC
v_gene: TRBV6-5
j_gene: TRBJ2-1
d_gene: .
len: 17
abundance: few

CDR3aa: CSAGLAAVEQYF
CDR3nt: TGCAGTGCCGGACTAGCGGCTGTGGAGCAGTACTTC
v_gene: TRBV20-1
j_gene: TRBJ2-7
d_gene: TRBD2
len: 12
abundance: .

CDR3aa: CASSHTQGPNTGELFF
CDR3nt: TGTGCCAGCAGCCATACACAGGGACCGAACACCGGGGAGCTGTTTTTT
v_gene: TRBV3-1
j_gene: TRBJ2-2
d_gene: .
len: 16
abundance: .

CDR3aa: CATRTSGEGETQYF
CDR3nt: TGTGCCACCAGGACCTCAGGGGAGGGGGAGACCCAGTACTTC
v_gene: TRBV15
j_gene: TRBJ2-5
d_gene: .
len: 14
abundance: few

CDR3aa: CASSFPQAGNGYTF
CDR3nt: TGTGCCAGCAGTTTCCCCCAGGCGGGTAATGGCTACACCTTC
v_gene: TRBV28
j_gene: TRBJ1-2
d_gene: .
len: 14
abundance: .

CDR3aa: CSARDVSAGGGSYQETQYF
CDR3nt: TGCAGTGCTAGAGATGTTTCGGCGGGGGGCGGATCGTACCAAGAGACCCAGTACTTC
v_gene: TRBV20-1
j_gene: TRBJ2-5
d_gene: TRBD2
len: 19
abundance: once

CDR3aa: CASSSDRVGYEQYF
CDR3nt: TGTGCCAGCAGCTCCGACAGGGTTGGCTACGAGCAGTACTTC
v_gene: TRBV7-9
j_gene: TRBJ2-7
d_gene: TRBD1
len: 14
abundance: .

CDR3aa: CSASPGLAGAYEQYF
CDR3nt: TGCAGTGCTAGTCCCGGACTAGCGGGAGCCTACGAGCAGTACTTC
v_gene: TRBV20-1
j_gene: TRBJ2-7
d_gene: TRBD2
len: 15
abundance: .

CDR3aa: CANSLDRIQYF
CDR3nt: TGTGCCAACAGCTTGGACAGAATTCAGTACTTC
v_gene: TRBV7-9
j_gene: TRBJ2-4
d_gene: .
len: 11
abundance: .

CDR3aa: CAIRIQGGETQYF
CDR3nt: TGTGCCATCAGAATACAGGGAGGAGAGACCCAGTACTTC
v_gene: TRBV10-3
j_gene: TRBJ2-5
d_gene: .
len: 13
abundance: .

CDR3aa: CSARGGGGPYNEQFF
CDR3nt: TGCAGTGCTAGAGGGGGTGGGGGGCCCTACAATGAGCAGTTCTTC
v_gene: TRBV20-1
j_gene: TRBJ2-1
d_gene: .
len: 15
abundance: .

CDR3aa: CASSLRTGLAQEQYF
CDR3nt: TGCGCCAGCAGCCTAAGGACAGGGTTGGCTCAGGAGCAGTACTTC
v_gene: TRBV4-3
j_gene: TRBJ2-7
d_gene: TRBD1
len: 15
abundance: few

CDR3aa: CASSFRQPSTDTQYF
CDR3nt: TGTGCCAGCAGTTTTAGGCAGCCGTCCACAGATACGCAGTATTTT
v_gene: TRBV28
j_gene: TRBJ2-3
d_gene: .
len: 15
abundance: few

CDR3aa: CASSLDLIARLATDTQYF
CDR3nt: TGTGCCAGCAGCTTAGATCTAATAGCGAGACTCGCGACAGATACGCAGTATTTT
v_gene: TRBV11-2
j_gene: TRBJ2-3
d_gene: .
len: 18
abundance: .

CDR3aa: CASSPGTGTYQETQYF
CDR3nt: TGTGCCAGCTCACCGGGGACAGGGACGTACCAAGAGACCCAGTACTTC
v_gene: TRBV18
j_gene: TRBJ2-5
d_gene: TRBD1
len: 16
abundance: .

CDR3aa: CASSQDGGGPTYEQYF
CDR3nt: TGCGCCAGCAGCCAAGACGGAGGGGGCCCTACCTACGAGCAGTACTTC
v_gene: TRBV4-3
j_gene: TRBJ2-7
d_gene: .
len: 16
abundance: .

CDR3aa: CSARDVFEGGPETQYF
CDR3nt: TGCAGTGCTAGAGATGTATTCGAGGGGGGGCCCGAGACCCAGTACTTC
v_gene: TRBV20-1
j_gene: TRBJ2-5
d_gene: .
len: 16
abundance: .

CDR3aa: CASSQMGGPETQYF
CDR3nt: TGTGCCAGCAGCCAGATGGGGGGGCCGGAGACCCAGTACTTC
v_gene: TRBV7-2
j_gene: TRBJ2-5
d_gene: .
len: 14
abundance: .

CDR3aa: CATSSGADNEQFF
CDR3nt: TGTGCCACTTCTTCCGGGGCCGACAATGAGCAGTTCTTC
v_gene: TRBV13
j_gene: TRBJ2-1
d_gene: .
len: 13
abundance: .

CDR3aa: CASSFNYREPEKLFF
CDR3nt: TGTGCCAGCAGTTTTAATTACAGAGAACCAGAAAAACTGTTTTTT
v_gene: TRBV28
j_gene: TRBJ1-4
d_gene: .
len: 15
abundance: once

CDR3aa: CASFGETYEQHF
CDR3nt: TGTGCCAGCTTCGGGGAAACCTACGAGCAGCACTTC
v_gene: TRBV2
j_gene: TRBJ2-5
d_gene: .
len: 12
abundance: few

CDR3aa: CASRPTGDTDTQYF
CDR3nt: TGTGCCAGCAGGCCGACAGGGGATACAGATACGCAGTATTTT
v_gene: TRBV14
j_gene: TRBJ2-3
d_gene: TRBD1
len: 14
abundance: .